These T cell receptor beta chains were read from a single sample in a study of T cells in tuberculosis. Profiled with immunoSEQ multiplex PCR; TCRdb holds only in-frame clones, not every one. The sample lists 20,000 to 25,000 clones, approximately 92% occurring once. Sequencing was performed on PBMCs. All receptors derive from a donor under 30 with latent tuberculosis or without tuberculosis infection. Each CDR3 is given with its conserved first and last residue. D genes are given only for firm matches. The listing skips clone size in some rows; elsewhere it reads once, few, many or a size class.

clone_size d_call j_call v_call cdr3_aa cdr3_nt
- - TRBJ2-3 TRBV11-2 CASSWYGVHTQYF TGTGCCAGCAGCTGGTACGGGGTCCATACGCAGTATTTT
- TRBD2 TRBJ2-7 TRBV13 CASSLLTSGSHEQYF TGTGCCAGCAGCTTGTTGACTAGCGGGTCTCACGAGCAGTACTTC
- - TRBJ2-1 TRBV19 CASSISLGEQFF TGTGCCAGTAGTATAAGCCTTGGTGAGCAGTTCTTC
- - TRBJ1-2 TRBV19 CASILGGVSLPIGYTF TGTGCCAGTATTCTCGGCGGGGTGTCCCTACCTATTGGCTACACCTTC
- - TRBJ2-5 TRBV2 CASSEALGLMVETQYF TGTGCCAGCAGTGAAGCGCTTGGGCTAATGGTGGAGACCCAGTACTTC
- - TRBJ2-7 TRBV28 CATQRGHEQYF TGTGCCACCCAAAGAGGCCACGAGCAGTACTTC
- - TRBJ2-3 TRBV11-2 CASSFSGSKADTQYF TGTGCCAGCAGCTTCAGCGGGTCCAAGGCAGATACGCAGTATTTT
once - TRBJ2-7 TRBV6-1 CASSDTGPRVRLAMNYEQYF TGTGCCAGCAGTGACACCGGTCCCCGTGTAAGGTTAGCAATGAACTACGAGCAGTACTTC
- TRBD1 TRBJ1-2 TRBV27 CASSLGTGEGLNYGYTF TGTGCCAGCAGTTTGGGGACAGGGGAAGGTTTAAACTATGGCTACACCTTC
- - TRBJ1-1 TRBV28 CASSSRGVTTEAFF TGTGCCAGCAGTTCGCGGGGGGTGACCACTGAAGCTTTCTTT
- - TRBJ2-1 TRBV9 CASSEDWTNEQFF TGTGCCAGCAGCGAGGACTGGACGAATGAGCAGTTCTTC
- - TRBJ1-2 TRBV6-5 CASSLQSNYGYTF TGTGCCAGCAGTCTACAGTCTAACTATGGCTACACCTTC
- TRBD1 TRBJ2-5 TRBV15 CATSRDFGTGGAETQYF TGTGCCACCAGCAGAGATTTTGGGACAGGGGGCGCGGAGACCCAGTACTTC
- TRBD1 TRBJ1-2 TRBV5-1 CASSPGQGNYGYTF TGCGCCAGCAGCCCAGGACAGGGGAACTATGGCTACACCTTC
- TRBD2 TRBJ2-3 TRBV2 CASSVNYLAGRDRTSTDTQYF TGTGCCAGCAGCGTAAATTACCTAGCGGGCAGAGACCGAACTAGCACAGATACGCAGTATTTT
- TRBD2 TRBJ2-5 TRBV6-1 CASREEGLALETQYF TGTGCCAGCAGGGAAGAGGGACTAGCCTTAGAGACCCAGTACTTC
- TRBD1 TRBJ1-2 TRBV7-9 CASSPRDRSYYGYTF TGTGCCAGCAGCCCCCGGGACAGGTCGTACTATGGCTACACCTTC
- - TRBJ1-3 TRBV30 CAWRGLGAGDRGNTIYF TGTGCCTGGAGAGGTTTAGGGGCAGGGGATAGAGGAAACACCATATATTTT
once - TRBJ2-1 TRBV19 CASSTWGGDYNEQFF TGTGCCAGTAGTACATGGGGGGGCGACTACAATGAGCAGTTCTTC
- TRBD1 TRBJ1-2 TRBV14 CASSQDLRDRGNYGYTF TGTGCCAGCAGCCAAGACCTCAGGGACAGGGGCAACTATGGCTACACCTTC
- - TRBJ1-5 TRBV19 CASSNPSGRRRGHQPQHF TGTGCCAGTAGTAACCCTTCAGGGCGGAGGCGGGGTCATCAGCCCCAGCATTTT
- TRBD1 TRBJ2-1 TRBV5-1 CASSPGQGIDEQFF TGCGCCAGCAGCCCGGGACAGGGGATCGATGAGCAGTTCTTC
- TRBD1 TRBJ1-5 TRBV25-1 CASSDTGDQPQHF TGTGCCAGCAGTGACACAGGGGATCAGCCCCAGCATTTT
- - TRBJ1-1 TRBV10-3 CAISEYGNTEAFF TGTGCCATCAGTGAGTACGGGAACACTGAAGCTTTCTTT
- - TRBJ2-4 TRBV13 CASSPPLAKNIQYF TGTGCCAGCAGTCCCCCTCTAGCCAAAAACATTCAGTACTTC
- - TRBJ1-3 TRBV2 CASSTADRSSAGNTIYF TGTGCCAGCAGTACCGCCGACAGATCATCGGCTGGAAACACCATATATTTT
- - TRBJ2-5 TRBV7-8 CASSPFRLALETQYF TGTGCCAGCAGCCCATTCCGGCTAGCACTAGAGACCCAGTACTTC
- - TRBJ2-7 TRBV20-1 CSIQGPYEQYF TGCAGTATCCAGGGGCCCTACGAGCAGTACTTC
- TRBD1 TRBJ1-4 TRBV29-1 CSAMGQKLPNEKLFF TGCAGCGCTATGGGACAGAAGTTACCTAATGAAAAACTGTTTTTT
- - TRBJ1-1 TRBV5-1 CASSFSTENTEAFF TGCGCCAGCAGCTTTTCGACAGAGAACACTGAAGCTTTCTTT
- TRBD1 TRBJ1-5 TRBV4-1 CASSQGYAGTGSGQPQHF TGCGCCAGCAGCCAAGGTTACGCCGGGACAGGGTCCGGTCAGCCCCAGCATTTT
- - TRBJ2-5 TRBV4-1 CASSQVGLAIETQYF TGCGCCAGCAGCCAAGTAGGGCTAGCAATAGAGACCCAGTACTTC
- TRBD1 TRBJ1-1 TRBV19 CASSIMDRENTEAFF TGTGCCAGTAGTATAATGGACAGGGAGAACACTGAAGCTTTCTTT
- - TRBJ1-1 TRBV2 CASETQGNTEAFF TGTGCCAGCGAGACACAGGGGAACACTGAAGCTTTCTTT
- TRBD1 TRBJ2-7 TRBV4-1 CASSALQGEQYF TGCGCCAGCAGCGCACTACAGGGGGAACAGTACTTC
once - TRBJ1-1 TRBV10-3 CAISDRGEGEAFF TGTGCCATCAGTGACAGGGGAGAGGGTGAAGCTTTCTTT
- TRBD1 TRBJ1-2 TRBV29-1 CSVLGGAGGYTF TGCAGCGTATTAGGGGGCGCGGGCGGCTACACCTTC
once - TRBJ1-2 TRBV5-1 CASSPGAATNYGYTF TGCGCCAGCAGCCCTGGGGCCGCAACTAACTATGGCTACACCTTC
- - TRBJ1-1 TRBV27 CASRDRGMNTEAFF TGTGCCAGCAGGGACAGAGGGATGAACACTGAAGCTTTCTTT
once TRBD2 TRBJ2-7 TRBV7-2 CASSLGLAGARGEQYF TGTGCCAGCAGCTTAGGACTAGCGGGGGCCAGGGGAGAGCAGTACTTC
- - TRBJ2-1 TRBV5-1 CASSLVGDEQFF TGCGCCAGCAGCTTGGTAGGGGATGAGCAGTTCTTC
- - TRBJ1-3 TRBV30 CACLSPGNTIYF TGTGCCTGCCTTTCCCCTGGAAACACCATATATTTT
- TRBD2 TRBJ2-1 TRBV11-2 CASSLERGNEQFF TGTGCCAGCAGCCTCGAGCGGGGTAATGAGCAGTTCTTC
- TRBD1 TRBJ2-7 TRBV5-8 CASSLRGTGGSEQYF TGTGCCAGCAGTCTAAGAGGGACAGGAGGGTCCGAGCAGTACTTC
once TRBD2 TRBJ2-4 TRBV5-8 CASSLGTSTIYIQYF TGTGCCAGCAGCTTGGGGACTAGTACTATCTACATTCAGTACTTC
- TRBD1 TRBJ1-5 TRBV7-2 CASSFGQGFRQPQHF TGTGCCAGCAGCTTTGGACAGGGTTTTAGGCAGCCCCAGCATTTT
- - TRBJ1-5 TRBV30 CAWSGGTLSNQPQHF TGTGCCTGGAGTGGAGGAACACTTAGCAATCAGCCCCAGCATTTT
few - TRBJ1-5 TRBV5-8 CASSHTMSRYNQPQHF TGTGCCAGCAGCCACACCATGAGCAGGTACAATCAGCCCCAGCATTTT
once TRBD2 TRBJ2-7 TRBV7-2 CASSMTSVYEQYF TGTGCCAGCAGCATGACTAGCGTCTACGAGCAGTACTTC
- TRBD2 TRBJ2-2 TRBV4-2 CASGRRTSGAHTGELFF TGTGCCAGCGGTCGGAGGACTAGCGGGGCCCACACCGGGGAGCTGTTTTTT
- TRBD1 TRBJ2-2 TRBV5-1 CASSLDRGSTGELFF TGCGCCAGCAGCTTGGACAGGGGATCTACCGGGGAGCTGTTTTTT
- - TRBJ2-1 TRBV5-1 CASTDGRGNEQFF TGCGCCAGTACCGACGGCCGGGGGAATGAGCAGTTCTTC
- - TRBJ1-4 TRBV18 CASCRATNEKLFF TGTGCCAGCTGTCGAGCAACTAATGAAAAACTGTTTTTT
- TRBD1 TRBJ2-4 TRBV9 CASSVTTGENIQYF TGTGCCAGCAGCGTGACGACAGGGGAAAACATTCAGTACTTC
- - TRBJ1-5 TRBV7-8 CASSLKRSAGSNQPQHF TGTGCCAGCAGCTTAAAACGGTCGGCGGGTAGCAATCAGCCCCAGCATTTT